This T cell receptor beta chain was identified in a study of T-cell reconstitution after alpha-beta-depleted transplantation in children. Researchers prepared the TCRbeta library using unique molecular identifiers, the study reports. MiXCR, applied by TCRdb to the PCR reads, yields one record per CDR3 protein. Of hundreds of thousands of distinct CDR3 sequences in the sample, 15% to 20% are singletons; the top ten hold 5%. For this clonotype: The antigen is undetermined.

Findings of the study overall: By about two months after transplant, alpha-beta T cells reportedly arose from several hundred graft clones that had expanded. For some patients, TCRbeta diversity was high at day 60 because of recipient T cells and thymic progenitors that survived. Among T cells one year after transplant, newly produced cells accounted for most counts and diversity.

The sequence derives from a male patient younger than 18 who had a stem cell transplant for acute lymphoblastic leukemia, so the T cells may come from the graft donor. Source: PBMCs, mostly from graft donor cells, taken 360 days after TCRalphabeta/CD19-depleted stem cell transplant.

DNA of the CDR3: TGTGCCAGCAGCCAAGATCTACTAGCCAAAAACATTCAGTACTTC. It encodes CASSQDLLAKNIQYF. This chain uses TRBV3-1 with TRBJ2-4; D not resolved. The germline V gene has CDR1 LGHDT and CDR2 YNNKEL (reference sequence). The CDR3 covers 15 residues. Trimming cost V 0 bases and J 0 bases, with 6 bases left between them.